This T cell receptor beta chain was documented in a study of T cells in Graves' hyperthyroidism and ophthalmopathy (dated by TCRdb to 2018 to 2020). Background on the whole study: Peripheral blood samples were taken at the time of initial diagnosis, prior to any treatment. TCR Vbeta CDR3 sequencing of 130 to 150 peripheral blood samples (under 45 ophthalmopathy, over 70 hyperthyroidism and around 17 progressor patients) is reported in the paper. Prospective prediction of ophthalmopathy was tested in an independent validation cohort of fewer than 20 hyperthyroidism patients and around 16 patients who later progressed to ophthalmopathy. The approximately 90 discovery patients were randomly split 7:3 into training and test sets. The study also compared thyroid tissue and blood T-cell repertoires from more than 5 Graves' hyperthyroidism patients. After blood sampling, hyperthyroidism patients were treated with methimazole at a starting dose of 30 mg daily, and ophthalmopathy patients were treated with high-dose intravenous methylprednisolone. To identify distinguishing TCR V-J signatures, a discovery cohort of around 100 patients was used, comprising some 45 with Graves' ophthalmopathy and roughly 60 with stable Graves' hyperthyroidism.

Details on this clonotype: Its specific antigen is unknown. One base away there is no much larger clone; base qualities are not given.

Amplification of TCR beta CDR3 regions was carried out from RNA transcripts. For the first round of RT-PCR on the TCR CDR3, the HTBI primer set was used together with the Qiagen OneStep RT-PCR kit. Libraries were constructed in a second round of multiplex PCR, after which size selection and purification were carried out. The libraries were sequenced on an Illumina HiSeq2000 using paired-end 100 bp reads. Per the original workflow: SOAPnuke was used to process the raw data, throwing out any read that contained adapters or uncalled bases, had a mean Phred below 15, or lacked an exact constant-primer or identifier match. High-quality paired reads were merged with COPE v1.2.5, and unique nucleotide sequences were defined as clonotypes. MiTCR v1.1 was used to align the clonotypes against IMGT TRBV, TRBD and TRBJ reference segments. The analysis included only V-J combinations with a frequency above 0.0001, which together covered 99% to 99.2% of the repertoires. A TCS score was defined as the ratio between F50 (clonal expansion) and ExV (chaos), using BLOSUM62-based TCRdist between CDR3 peptides within each V-J. Welch's t-statistics and random forest reduced roughly 500 V-J features to around 14, which were used in a naive Bayes classifier (R e1071). Through fastp at Q25 and MiXCR, TCRdb rebuilt clones from the public reads, retaining in-frame beta chains. CDR3 protein sequences are deduplicated, and each keeps its most common genes and DNA. None of the V and J calls come from the authors' own analysis; TCRdb made them. The sample table holds about 480,000 distinct CDR3 sequences, of which around 14% were seen once. Less than 20% of the sample lies in the top ten.

Stable Graves' hyperthyroidism was defined as the absence of progression to ophthalmopathy over 18 months of follow-up. Hyperthyroidism patients were newly diagnosed, with disease duration under 2 months, and aged 18 to 65 years. Any patient with an uncontrolled infection, another autoimmune disease, pregnancy or lactation was excluded. Clinical symptoms, serum thyroxine and TRAb, thyroid ultrasound, and orbital computed tomography formed the basis for the diagnoses. PBMCs were separated from 8 to 10 ml of fresh peripheral blood using Ficoll-Paque density gradient centrifugation. Trizol reagent was used to extract total RNA, and RNA quality was then checked on an Agilent 2100 Bioanalyzer. Including the terminal cysteine and phenylalanine, the CDR3 comprises 16 residues. The CDR3 DNA has 48 bases and is translated from base 1. For this chain, trimming is 0 bases at the V end and 4 bases at the J end, and the number of junction bases without a gene match is 6. The germline V gene gives CDR1 as SGHRS and CDR2 as YFSETQ.

Study-level results and caveats: Most expanded thyroid clonotypes (frequency above 0.001) were also found in blood, which suggests that blood repertoires may mirror thyroid immune responses. No statistical method was used to fix the sample size in advance, and group allocation was not hidden from the investigators. In validation, progression to ophthalmopathy was predicted by the model with 70% to 71% sensitivity and around 75% specificity, a median of about 6.8 months before onset. Ophthalmopathy was separated from stable hyperthyroidism by a 13 V-J signature model, with over 85% sensitivity and just over 81% specificity obtained in cross-validation and 80%/75% obtained in testing.

Sequenced material: blood. The chain employs TRBV5-1 and TRBJ2-5; 10 middle bases align to TRBD2. The TCR sequence derives from a woman aged 18-29 years with Graves' hyperthyroidism. The DNA sequence follows: TGCGCCAGCAGCTTGGGGACTAGCGGCCGATTAGAGACCCAGTACTTC. Its coded protein is CASSLGTSGRLETQYF.